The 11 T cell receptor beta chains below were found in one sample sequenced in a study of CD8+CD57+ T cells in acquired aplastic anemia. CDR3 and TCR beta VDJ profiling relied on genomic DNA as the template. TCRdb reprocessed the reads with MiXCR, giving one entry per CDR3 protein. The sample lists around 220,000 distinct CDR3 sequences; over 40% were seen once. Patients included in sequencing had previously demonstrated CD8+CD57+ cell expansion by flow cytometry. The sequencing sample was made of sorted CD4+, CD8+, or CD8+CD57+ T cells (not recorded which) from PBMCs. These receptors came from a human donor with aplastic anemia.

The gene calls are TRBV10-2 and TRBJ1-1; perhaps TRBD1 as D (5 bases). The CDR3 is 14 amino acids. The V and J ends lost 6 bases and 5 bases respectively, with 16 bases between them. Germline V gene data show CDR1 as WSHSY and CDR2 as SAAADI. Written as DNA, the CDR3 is TGCGCCAGCAGCTTAGACAGTTTTCGGACTGAAGCTTTCTTT. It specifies CASSLDSFRTEAFF.

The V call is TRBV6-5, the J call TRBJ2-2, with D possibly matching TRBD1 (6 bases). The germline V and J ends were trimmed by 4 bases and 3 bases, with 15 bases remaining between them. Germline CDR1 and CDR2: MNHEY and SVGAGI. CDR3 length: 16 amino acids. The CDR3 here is CASSFGTPFDTGELFF. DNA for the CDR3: TGTGCCAGCAGTTTCGGGACACCTTTTGACACCGGGGAGCTGTTTTTT.

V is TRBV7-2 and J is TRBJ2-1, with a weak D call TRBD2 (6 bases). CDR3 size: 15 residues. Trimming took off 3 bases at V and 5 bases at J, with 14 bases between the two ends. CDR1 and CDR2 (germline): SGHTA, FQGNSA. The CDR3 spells CASSLVAGKNNEQFF. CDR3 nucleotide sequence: TGTGCCAGCAGCTTGGTGGCGGGGAAGAACAATGAGCAGTTCTTC.

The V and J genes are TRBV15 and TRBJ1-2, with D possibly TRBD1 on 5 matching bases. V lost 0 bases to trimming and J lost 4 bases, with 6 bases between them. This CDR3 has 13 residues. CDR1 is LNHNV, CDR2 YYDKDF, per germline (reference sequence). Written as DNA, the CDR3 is TGTGCCACCAGCAGAGAGGGGACCTATGGCTACACCTTC. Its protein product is CATSREGTYGYTF.

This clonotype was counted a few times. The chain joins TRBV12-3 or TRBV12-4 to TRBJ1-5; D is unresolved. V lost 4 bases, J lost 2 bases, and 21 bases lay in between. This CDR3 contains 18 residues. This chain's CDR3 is CASSSTDSDPLGNQPQHF. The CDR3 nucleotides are TGTGCCAGCAGTTCAACAGACTCAGACCCCCTTGGCAATCAGCCCCAGCATTTT.

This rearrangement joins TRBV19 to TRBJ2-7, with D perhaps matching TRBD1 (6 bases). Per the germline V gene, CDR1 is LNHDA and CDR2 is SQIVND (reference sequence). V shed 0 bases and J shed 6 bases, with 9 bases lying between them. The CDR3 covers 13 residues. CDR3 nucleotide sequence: TGTGCCAGTAGTATAGATGGGACACGCGAGCAGTACTTC. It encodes CASSIDGTREQYF.

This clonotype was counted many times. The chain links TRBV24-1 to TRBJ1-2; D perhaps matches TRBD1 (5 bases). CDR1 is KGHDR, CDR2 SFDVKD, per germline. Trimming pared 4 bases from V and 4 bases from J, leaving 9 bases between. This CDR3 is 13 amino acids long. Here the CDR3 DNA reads TGTGCCACCAGTGACCAGGGTTTCTATGGCTACACCTTC. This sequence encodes CATSDQGFYGYTF.

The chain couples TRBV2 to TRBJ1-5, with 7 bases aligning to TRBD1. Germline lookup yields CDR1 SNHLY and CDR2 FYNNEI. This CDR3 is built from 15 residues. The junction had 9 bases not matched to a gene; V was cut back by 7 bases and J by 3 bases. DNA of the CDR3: TGTGCCAGCAATCGACAGGGAGCACTCAATCAGCCCCAGCATTTT. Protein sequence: CASNRQGALNQPQHF.

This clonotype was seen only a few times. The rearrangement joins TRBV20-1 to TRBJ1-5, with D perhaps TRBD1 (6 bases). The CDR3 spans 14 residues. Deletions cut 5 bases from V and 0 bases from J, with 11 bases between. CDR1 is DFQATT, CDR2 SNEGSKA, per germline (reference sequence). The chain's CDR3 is CSAPDSNSNQPQHF. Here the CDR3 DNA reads TGCAGTGCTCCGGACAGTAATAGCAATCAGCCCCAGCATTTT.

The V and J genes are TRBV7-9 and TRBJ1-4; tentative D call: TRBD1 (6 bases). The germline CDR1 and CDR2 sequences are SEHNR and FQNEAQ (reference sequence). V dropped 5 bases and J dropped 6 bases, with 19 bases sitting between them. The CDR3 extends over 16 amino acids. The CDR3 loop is CASSQDRRGQYEKLFF. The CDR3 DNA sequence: TGTGCCAGCAGCCAAGATAGGCGGGGGCAGTATGAAAAACTGTTTTTT.

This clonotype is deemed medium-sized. The CDR3 DNA reads as TGTGCCAGCAGTGACAACTCTGGGGCCAACGTCCTGACTTTC. Translating it yields CASSDNSGANVLTF. The V call is TRBV25-1, the J call TRBJ2-6, with D unclear. This CDR3 comprises 14 residues. The V gene's germline CDR1 is MGHDK and CDR2 SYGVNS. Between the trimmed V and J ends, which lost 3 bases and 0 bases, there was a span of 3 bases.